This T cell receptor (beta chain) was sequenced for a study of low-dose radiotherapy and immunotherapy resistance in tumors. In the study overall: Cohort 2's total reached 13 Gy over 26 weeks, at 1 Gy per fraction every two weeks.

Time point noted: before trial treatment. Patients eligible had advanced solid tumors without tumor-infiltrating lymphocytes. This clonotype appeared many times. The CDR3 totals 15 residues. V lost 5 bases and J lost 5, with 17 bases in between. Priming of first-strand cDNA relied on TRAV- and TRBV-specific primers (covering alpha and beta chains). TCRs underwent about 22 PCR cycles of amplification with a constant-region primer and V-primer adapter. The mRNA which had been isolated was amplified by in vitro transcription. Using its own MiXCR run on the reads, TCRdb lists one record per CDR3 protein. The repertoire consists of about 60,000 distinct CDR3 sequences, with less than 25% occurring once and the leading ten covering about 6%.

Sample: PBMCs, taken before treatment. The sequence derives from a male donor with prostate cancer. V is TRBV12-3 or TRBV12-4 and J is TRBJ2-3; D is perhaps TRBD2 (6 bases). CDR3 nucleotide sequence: TGTGCCAGCAGTCCCGACGGGGGACGAGTAGATACGCAGTATTTT. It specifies CASSPDGGRVDTQYF.